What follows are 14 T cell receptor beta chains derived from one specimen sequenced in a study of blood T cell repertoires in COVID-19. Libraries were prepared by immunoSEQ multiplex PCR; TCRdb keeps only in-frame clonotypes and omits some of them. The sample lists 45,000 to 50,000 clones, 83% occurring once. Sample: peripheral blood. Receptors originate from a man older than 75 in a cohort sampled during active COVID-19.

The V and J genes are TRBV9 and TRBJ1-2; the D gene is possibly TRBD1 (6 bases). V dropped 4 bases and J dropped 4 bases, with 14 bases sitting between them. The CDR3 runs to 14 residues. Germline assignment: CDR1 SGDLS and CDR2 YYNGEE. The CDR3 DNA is TGTGCCAGCAGCTTAGAACAGGGCTTCTATGGCTACACCTTC. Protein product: CASSLEQGFYGYTF.

The CDR3 DNA follows: TGCACTGGGGCTCTCCCAGGGGATACGCAGTATTTT. Its translation is CTGALPGDTQYF. The chain combines TRBV29-1 with TRBJ2-3; a possible D gene is TRBD1 (5 bases). Germline V gene lookup returns CDR1 SQVTM and CDR2 ANQGSEA. The CDR3 sequence is 12 residues long.

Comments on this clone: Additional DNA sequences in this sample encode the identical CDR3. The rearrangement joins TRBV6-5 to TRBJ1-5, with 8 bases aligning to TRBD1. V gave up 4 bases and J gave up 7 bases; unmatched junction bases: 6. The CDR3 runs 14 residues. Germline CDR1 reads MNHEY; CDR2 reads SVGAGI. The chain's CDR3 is CASSSQGAGQPQHF. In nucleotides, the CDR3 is TGTGCCAGCAGTTCCCAGGGGGCCGGCCAGCCCCAGCATTTT.

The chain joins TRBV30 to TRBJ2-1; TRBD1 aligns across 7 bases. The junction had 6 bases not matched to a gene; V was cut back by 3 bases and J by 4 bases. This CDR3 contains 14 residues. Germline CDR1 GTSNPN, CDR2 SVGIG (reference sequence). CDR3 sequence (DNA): TGTGCCTGGAGCGAGGGGGCGCGGTACAATGAGCAGTTCTTC. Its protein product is CAWSEGARYNEQFF.

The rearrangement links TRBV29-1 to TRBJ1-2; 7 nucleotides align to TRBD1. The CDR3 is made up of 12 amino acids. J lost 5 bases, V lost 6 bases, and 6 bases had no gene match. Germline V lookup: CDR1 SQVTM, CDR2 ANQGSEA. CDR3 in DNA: TGCAGCGTGCGGACAGGATGGTATGGCTACACCTTC. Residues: CSVRTGWYGYTF.

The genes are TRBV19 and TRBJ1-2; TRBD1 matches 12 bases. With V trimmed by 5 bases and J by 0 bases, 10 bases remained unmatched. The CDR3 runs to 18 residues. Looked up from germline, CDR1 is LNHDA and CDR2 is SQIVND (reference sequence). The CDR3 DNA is TGTGCCAGTAGTCACCGGGACAGGGGGCGTCCTTCTAACTATGGCTACACCTTC. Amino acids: CASSHRDRGRPSNYGYTF.

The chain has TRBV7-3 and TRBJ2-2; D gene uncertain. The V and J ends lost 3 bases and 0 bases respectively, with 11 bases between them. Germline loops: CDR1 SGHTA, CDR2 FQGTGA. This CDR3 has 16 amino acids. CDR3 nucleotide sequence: TGTGCCAGCAGCTTGAACAGCCAAACGAACACCGGGGAGCTGTTTTTT. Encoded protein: CASSLNSQTNTGELFF. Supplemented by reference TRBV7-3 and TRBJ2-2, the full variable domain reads GAGVSQTPSNKVTEKGKYVELRCDPISGHTALYWYRQSLGQGPEFLIYFQGTGAADDSGLPNDRFFAVRPEGSVSTLKIQRTERGDSAVYLCASSLNSQTNTGELFFGEGSRLTVL.

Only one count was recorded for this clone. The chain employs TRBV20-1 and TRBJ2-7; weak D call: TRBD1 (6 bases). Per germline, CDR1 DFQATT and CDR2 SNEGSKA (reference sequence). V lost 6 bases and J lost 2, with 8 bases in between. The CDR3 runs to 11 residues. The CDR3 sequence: CSAHRAYEQYF. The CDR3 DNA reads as TGCAGTGCCCACAGGGCCTACGAGCAGTACTTC.

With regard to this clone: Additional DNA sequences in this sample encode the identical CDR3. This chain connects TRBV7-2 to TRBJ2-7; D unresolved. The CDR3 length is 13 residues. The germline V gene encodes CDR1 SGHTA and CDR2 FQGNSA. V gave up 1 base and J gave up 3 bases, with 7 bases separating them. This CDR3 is CASSLVGGYEQYF. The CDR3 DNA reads TGTGCCAGCAGCTTAGTTGGCGGCTACGAGCAGTACTTC.

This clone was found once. The CDR3 sequence: CAISESHSSTDTQYF. Here the CDR3 DNA reads TGTGCCATCAGTGAGTCGCACAGTAGCACAGATACGCAGTATTTT. V usage is TRBV10-3 and J usage is TRBJ2-3, with D hard to call. V lost 0 bases, J lost 0 bases, and 7 bases lay in between. The CDR3 runs to 15 residues. The germline CDR1 and CDR2 sequences are ENHRY and SYGVKD.

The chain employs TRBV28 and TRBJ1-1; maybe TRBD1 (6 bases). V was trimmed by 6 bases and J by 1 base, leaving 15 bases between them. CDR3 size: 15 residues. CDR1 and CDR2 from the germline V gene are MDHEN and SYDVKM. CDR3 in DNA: TGTGCCAGCAGCGTACAGGGAGGGGGGAACACTGAAGCTTTCTTT. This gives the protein CASSVQGGGNTEAFF.

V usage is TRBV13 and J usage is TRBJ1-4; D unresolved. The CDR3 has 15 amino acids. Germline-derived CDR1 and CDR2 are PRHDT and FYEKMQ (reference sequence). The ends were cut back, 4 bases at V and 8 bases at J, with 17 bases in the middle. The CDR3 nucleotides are TGTGCCAGCAGCTCACGGGGAGGAAGGCGCGAAAAACTGTTTTTT. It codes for CASSSRGGRREKLFF.

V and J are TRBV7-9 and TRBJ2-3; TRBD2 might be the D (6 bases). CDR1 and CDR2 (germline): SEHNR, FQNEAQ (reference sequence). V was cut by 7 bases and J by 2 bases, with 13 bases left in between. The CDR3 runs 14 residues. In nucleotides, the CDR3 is TGTGCCAGCAAGGCTAGCGACAACACAGATACGCAGTATTTT. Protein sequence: CASKASDNTDTQYF.

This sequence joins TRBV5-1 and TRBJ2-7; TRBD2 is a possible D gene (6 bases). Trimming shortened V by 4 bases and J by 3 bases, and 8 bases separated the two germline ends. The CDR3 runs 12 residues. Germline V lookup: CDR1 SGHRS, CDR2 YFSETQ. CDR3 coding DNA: TGCGCCAGCAGCCGGACTAACTACGAGCAGTACTTC. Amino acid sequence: CASSRTNYEQYF. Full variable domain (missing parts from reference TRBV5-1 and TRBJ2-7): KAGVTQTPRYLIKTRGQQVTLSCSPISGHRSVSWYQQTPGQGLQFLFEYFSETQRNKGNFPGRFSGRQFSNSRSEMNVSTLELGDSALYLCASSRTNYEQYFGPGTRLTVT.